This T cell receptor (beta chain) was sequenced in a study of T cell repertoires in cytomegalovirus infection. Study details: A matching HLA type, together with CMV infection, was signaled by public TCR beta signatures.

There are a few counts of this clonotype. Its cognate antigen is unknown. Trimming removed 6 bases at V and 6 bases at J, with 21 bases between. The CDR3 consists of 16 residues. TCRdb ran MiXCR on the reads and lists one entry per CDR3 protein. The table lists more than 350,000 distinct CDR3 sequences, approximately 33% of them singletons. Study findings and constraints: The ex vivo response showed dominance by HLA-C-restricted CMV-specific TCR beta clonotypes. Summed frequency of public TCR beta families distinguished CMV carriers with the relevant HLA.

Sequencing input: PBMCs. The sequence was collected from a human donor in good health (CMV status not recorded). Some clones in this sample may be carry-over from other donors' samples. This chain links TRBV12-3 or TRBV12-4 with TRBJ2-1; possible D gene TRBD2, 6 bases. The CDR3 DNA is TGTGCCAGCAGCCCCCATAATTCTGCGGGGCTCAATGAGCAGTTCTTC. It is translated as CASSPHNSAGLNEQFF.